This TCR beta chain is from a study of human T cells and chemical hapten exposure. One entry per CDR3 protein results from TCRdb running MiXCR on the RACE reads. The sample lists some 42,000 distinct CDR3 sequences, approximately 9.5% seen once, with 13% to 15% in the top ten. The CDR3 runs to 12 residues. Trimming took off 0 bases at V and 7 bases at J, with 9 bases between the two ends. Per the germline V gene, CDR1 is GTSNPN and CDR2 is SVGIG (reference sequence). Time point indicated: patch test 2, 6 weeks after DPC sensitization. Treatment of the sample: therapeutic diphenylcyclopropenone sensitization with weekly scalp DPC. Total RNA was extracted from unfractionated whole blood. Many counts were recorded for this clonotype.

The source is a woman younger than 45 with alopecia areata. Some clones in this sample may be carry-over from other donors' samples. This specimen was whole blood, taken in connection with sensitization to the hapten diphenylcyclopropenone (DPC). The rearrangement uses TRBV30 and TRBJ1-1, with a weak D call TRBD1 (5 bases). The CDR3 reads CAWSVGRGEAFF. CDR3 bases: TGTGCCTGGAGTGTGGGAAGGGGTGAAGCTTTCTTT. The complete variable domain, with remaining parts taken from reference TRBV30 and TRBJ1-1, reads SQTIHQWPATLVQPVGSPLSLECTVEGTSNPNLYWYRQAAGRGLQLLFYSVGIGQISSEVPQNLSASRPQDRQFILSSKKLLLSDSGFYLCAWSVGRGEAFFGQGTRLTVV.